This TCR beta chain was retrieved from a study of CD8 T cells in Susac syndrome. Across the study: Among the Susac syndrome patients who underwent sequencing, roughly six had clinically active disease, while fewer than 10 of them were in remission. Patients with Susac syndrome, at blood draw, were therapy-naive, on corticosteroids, or on intravenous immunoglobulin alone.

TCR beta sequencing was performed on blood CD8+ and CD4+ T cells. Isolation of CD8+ and CD4+ T cells was performed negatively, whereas enrichment of TEMRA cells was done by FACS. Germline V CDR1 and CDR2: GTSNPN, SVGIG (reference sequence). The CDR3 totals 14 residues. Between the trimmed V and J ends, which lost 3 bases and 3 bases, there was a span of 14 bases. The RNA input was about 0.45 to 1 ug, and it was reverse transcribed with random hexamers. TCRdb called the immunoSEQ multiplex PCR reads again in MiXCR, with one record for every CDR3 protein. The data contain approximately 50,000 distinct CDR3 sequences, more than 85% of them singletons.

The material sequenced was CD8+ T cells from PBMCs. This chain links TRBV30 with TRBJ1-1; D is possibly TRBD1 (5 bases). The TCR sequence derives from a human donor with Susac syndrome. CDR3 nucleotides: TGTGCCTGGAGACTGGTCAGAGGGGACACTGAAGCTTTCTTT. Translating gives CAWRLVRGDTEAFF.